One and the same sample provided the 7 T cell receptor beta chains below, sequenced in a study of CD8 T cells in ankylosing spondylitis. TCRdb used MiXCR to reprocess the 5' RACE reads, holding one entry per CDR3 protein. The sample carries 220,000 or so distinct CDR3 sequences, approximately 20% recorded once. Their recognized antigens are unknown. Whole-study results and caveats: There was a TCR beta motif, made of several highly homologous variants, that appeared characteristic of ankylosing spondylitis blood.

Sequencing was performed on blood, either unsorted or a sorted T cell fraction (not recorded which). The receptors were gathered from a male donor with ankylosing spondylitis.

This clonotype came up a few times. This rearrangement joins TRBV6-2 or TRBV6-3 to TRBJ1-2; no firm D call. V dropped 2 bases and J dropped 6 bases, with 4 bases sitting between them. The CDR3 covers 11 residues. Germline V CDR1 and CDR2: MNHEY, SVGEGT. Written as DNA, the CDR3 is TGTGCCAGCAGTTACACCGATGGCTACACCTTC. As protein: CASSYTDGYTF.

The J gene is TRBJ2-1, the V gene TRBV15, with 10 bases aligning to TRBD2. From germline, CDR1 is LNHNV and CDR2 YYDKDF (reference sequence). V lost 4 bases and J lost 2; bases outside the gene matches: 2. CDR3 length: 15 amino acids. CDR3 sequence reads: CATSILAGPYNEQFF. As DNA, the CDR3 is TGTGCCACCAGCATACTAGCGGGGCCCTACAATGAGCAGTTCTTC.

The chain has TRBV19 and TRBJ2-7; unclear D gene. The CDR3 loop spans 12 amino acids. Trimming removed 5 bases at V and 2 bases at J, with 7 bases between. Germline V gene data show CDR1 as LNHDA and CDR2 as SQIVND (reference sequence). The CDR3 loop is CASSDRTYEQYF. Written as DNA, the CDR3 is TGTGCCAGTAGTGATAGAACCTACGAGCAGTACTTC. Filled out from reference TRBV19 and TRBJ2-7, the complete variable domain reads DGGITQSPKYLFRKEGQNVTLSCEQNLNHDAMYWYRQDPGQGLRLIYYSQIVNDFQKGDIAEGYSVSREKKESFPLTVTSAQKNPTAFYLCASSDRTYEQYFGPGTRLTVT.

This clonotype was counted many times. The rearrangement links TRBV12-3 or TRBV12-4 to TRBJ2-7, with 9 bases matching TRBD2. The length of the CDR3 is 15 residues. The J segment lost 4 bases and the V segment lost 8 bases, leaving 12 bases of the junction unmatched. CDR3 sequence (DNA): TGTGCCAGCTCCGACCCGACTAGCGGAAAGTACGAGCAGTACTTC. It yields the protein CASSDPTSGKYEQYF.

This clonotype was seen a handful of times. The chain employs TRBV27 and TRBJ1-1; 9 nucleotides line up with TRBD1. Germline CDR1 is MNHEY and CDR2 is SMNVEV (reference sequence). V gave up 10 bases and J gave up 5 bases; unmatched junction bases: 14. The CDR3 contains 15 residues. The CDR3, as DNA: TGTGCCACCATGACTTCGGACAGGGGCTGGACTGAAGCTTTCTTT. Translating gives CATMTSDRGWTEAFF.

This chain uses TRBV7-9 with TRBJ1-4, with D unresolved. CDR1 and CDR2 (germline): SEHNR, FQNEAQ (reference sequence). V gave up 3 bases and J gave up 6 bases, with 17 bases separating them. The CDR3 is made up of 16 amino acids. The CDR3 protein is CASSFFGDIEDEKLFF. For the CDR3, the DNA is TGTGCCAGCAGCTTTTTCGGTGACATAGAGGATGAAAAACTGTTTTTT.

The chain carries TRBV4-3 and TRBJ2-7; D is uncertain. The ends were cut back, 0 bases at V and 1 base at J, with 10 bases in the middle. Germline assignment: CDR1 LGHNA and CDR2 YSLEER. The CDR3 runs 15 residues. This CDR3 reads CASSQDEEGSYEQYF. CDR3 nucleotide sequence: TGCGCCAGCAGCCAAGATGAGGAAGGGTCCTACGAGCAGTACTTC.